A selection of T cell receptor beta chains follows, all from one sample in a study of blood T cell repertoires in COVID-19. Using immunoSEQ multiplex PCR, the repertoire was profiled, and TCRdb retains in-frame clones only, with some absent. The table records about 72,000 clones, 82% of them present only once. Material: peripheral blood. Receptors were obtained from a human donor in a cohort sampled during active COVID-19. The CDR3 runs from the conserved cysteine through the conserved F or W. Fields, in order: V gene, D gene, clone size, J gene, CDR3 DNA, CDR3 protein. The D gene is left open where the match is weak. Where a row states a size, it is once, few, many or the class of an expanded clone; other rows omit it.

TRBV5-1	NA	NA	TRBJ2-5	TGCGCCAGCAGCTTTCAGGGGAGGGTCCAAGAGACCCAGTACTTC	CASSFQGRVQETQYF
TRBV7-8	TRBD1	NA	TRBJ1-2	TGTGCCAGCAGCTTGGGGGGACAGGGGGCGAGTTATGGCTACACCTTC	CASSLGGQGASYGYTF
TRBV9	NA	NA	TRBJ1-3	TGTGCCAGCAGCGTAGGTCCAGGGACTGGAAACACCATATATTTT	CASSVGPGTGNTIYF
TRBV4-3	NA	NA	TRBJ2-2	TGCGCCAGCAGCCACGGGGTTTTGTCCGGGGAGCTGTTTTTT	CASSHGVLSGELFF
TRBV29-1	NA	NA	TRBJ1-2	TGCAGCGTTGAACACTCTAACTATGGCTACACCTTC	CSVEHSNYGYTF
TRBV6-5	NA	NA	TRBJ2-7	TGTGCCAGCAGCCGTACAGGCTACGAGCAGTACTTC	CASSRTGYEQYF
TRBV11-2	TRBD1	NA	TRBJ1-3	TGTGCCAGCAGCTGGACAGGGACTTACTCAGCTGGAAACACCATATATTTT	CASSWTGTYSAGNTIYF
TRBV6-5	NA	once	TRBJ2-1	TGTGCCAGCAGGCCCGGGACAAAGGAAAGTAGTGAGCAGTTCTTC	CASRPGTKESSEQFF
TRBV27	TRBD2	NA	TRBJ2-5	TGTGCCAGCAGTCCAGGACTAGCGGGGTTCCAAGAGACCCAGTACTTC	CASSPGLAGFQETQYF
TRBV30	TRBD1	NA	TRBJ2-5	TGTGCCTGGAGTGTGGGACAGGGGCGGACGGAGGAGACCCAGTACTTC	CAWSVGQGRTEETQYF
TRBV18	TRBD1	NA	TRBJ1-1	TGTGCCAGCTCACCAGGGACAGTGGCTTTCTTT	CASSPGTVAFF
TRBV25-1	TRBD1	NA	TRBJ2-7	TGTGCCAGCAGTTCAACCGAGGGACAGTACGAGCAGTACTTC	CASSSTEGQYEQYF
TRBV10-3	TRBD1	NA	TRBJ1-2	TGTGCCATCAGTGCCGCCGGGACAGGGTATGGCTACACCTTC	CAISAAGTGYGYTF
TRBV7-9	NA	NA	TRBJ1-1	TGTGCCAGCAGCTTAATATCCAGCGCTGAAGCTTTCTTT	CASSLISSAEAFF
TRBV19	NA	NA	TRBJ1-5	TGTGCCAGTAGTGGTGGACAGTCCAATCAGCCCCAGCATTTT	CASSGGQSNQPQHF
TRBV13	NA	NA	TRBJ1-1	TGTGCCAGCAGCCCCCCCAGGGACTATGAAGCTTTCTTT	CASSPPRDYEAFF
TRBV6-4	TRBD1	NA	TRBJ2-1	TGTGCCAGCAGTGGACAGGGGGGGTCCAATGAGCAGTTCTTC	CASSGQGGSNEQFF
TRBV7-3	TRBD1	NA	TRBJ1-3	TGTGCCAGCAGCGGGGACTCGGGACAGGTTTCTCCAGGCCGCAGGGACACCATATATTTT	CASSGDSGQVSPGRRDTIYF
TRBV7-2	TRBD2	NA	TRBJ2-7	TGTGCCAGCAGCCCGAGCGGGGGGGGGTACGAGCAGTACTTC	CASSPSGGGYEQYF
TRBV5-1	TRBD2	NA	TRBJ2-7	TGCGCCAGCAGCTTGAGCGGGGGGAGTTCCTACGAGCAGTACTTC	CASSLSGGSSYEQYF
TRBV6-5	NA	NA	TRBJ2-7	TGTGCCAGCCGGGTCCCGTCACCGGGAACCTACGAGCAGTACTTC	CASRVPSPGTYEQYF
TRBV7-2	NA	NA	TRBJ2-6	TGTGCCAGCAGCTTAGGGCCAAGCTCTGGGGCCAACGTCCTGACTTTC	CASSLGPSSGANVLTF
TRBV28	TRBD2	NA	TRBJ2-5	TGTGCCAGCCGTAGCGGGGGATGGCAAGAGACCCAGTACTTC	CASRSGGWQETQYF
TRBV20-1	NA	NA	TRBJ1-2	TGCAGTGCTAGTTACCAGGGCCTGTATGGCTACACCTTC	CSASYQGLYGYTF
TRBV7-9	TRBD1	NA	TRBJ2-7	TGTGCCAGCAGCCGACAGGGGACCCACGAGCAGTACTTC	CASSRQGTHEQYF
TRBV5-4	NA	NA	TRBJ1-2	TGTGCCAGCAGTCCAGGAGGGTGGTATGGCTACACCTTC	CASSPGGWYGYTF
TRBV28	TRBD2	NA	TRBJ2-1	TGTGCCAGCTTATCTATGGGACTAGCGGCTACCAATGAGCAGTTCTTC	CASLSMGLAATNEQFF
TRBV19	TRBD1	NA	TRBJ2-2	TGTGCCAGTAGTCCATTGGGGGGACAGGGGTCCGGGGAGCTGTTTTTT	CASSPLGGQGSGELFF
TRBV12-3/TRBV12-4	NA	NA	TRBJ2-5	TGTGCCAGCAGTCGCCTACTTTCAGGCTCCCAGTACTTC	CASSRLLSGSQYF
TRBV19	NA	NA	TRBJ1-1	TGTGCCAGTGGGGGCCCAATCGAAGCTTTCTTT	CASGGPIEAFF
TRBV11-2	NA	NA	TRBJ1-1	TGTGCCAGCAGCTTTCAAAGTCAGACTGAAGCTTTCTTT	CASSFQSQTEAFF
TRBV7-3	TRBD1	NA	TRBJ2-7	TGTGCCAGCAGCTTTGGGACAGGGGTGCAGCAGTACTTC	CASSFGTGVQQYF
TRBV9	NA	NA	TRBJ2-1	TGTGCCAGCAACGCCGCGGACAGTTACAATGAGCAGTTCTTC	CASNAADSYNEQFF
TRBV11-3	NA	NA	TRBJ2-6	TGTGCCAGCAGCTCCCGAAGGGGTGCTGGGGCCAACGTCCTGACTTTC	CASSSRRGAGANVLTF
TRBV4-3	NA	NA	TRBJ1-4	TGCGCCAGCAGCCAAGATCACGGTAATGAAAAACTGTTTTTT	CASSQDHGNEKLFF
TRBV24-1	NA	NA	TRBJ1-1	TGTGCCACCAGTGACTGGCCTTGGTCAGCTTTCTTT	CATSDWPWSAFF
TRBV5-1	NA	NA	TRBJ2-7	TGCGCCAGCAGCTCGACGGGGATAGGGCCCTACGAGCAGTACTTC	CASSSTGIGPYEQYF